The 2 T cell receptor beta chains given below trace back to one sample, sequenced in a study of control samples from healthy donors and cancer patients. TCRdb's copy holds only in-frame clones and misses some; the assay was immunoSEQ multiplex PCR. The sample shows some 150,000 clones, about 94% of them seen only once. Material for sequencing was blood. The receptor source for this set is a man aged 50 to 60 in good health.

As for this clone: In the same sample, other DNA sequences code for this CDR3. This chain links TRBV7-9 with TRBJ1-6; 7 bases agree with TRBD1. The trim removed 1 base at V and 9 bases at J, leaving 3 bases unmatched. Germline assignment: CDR1 SEHNR and CDR2 FQNEAQ (reference sequence). CDR3 length: 14 residues. The CDR3: CASSLGQGGSPLHF. The DNA of the CDR3 is TGTGCCAGCAGCTTAGGACAGGGTGGTTCACCCCTCCACTTT. The complete variable domain, with remaining parts taken from reference TRBV7-9 and TRBJ1-6, reads DTGVSQNPRHKITKRGQNVTFRCDPISEHNRLYWYRQTLGQGPEFLTYFQNEAQLEKSRLLSDRFSAERPKGSFSTLEIQRTEQGDSAMYLCASSLGQGGSPLHFGNGTRLTVT.

The chain joins TRBV5-4 to TRBJ1-1; D is perhaps TRBD1 (6 bases). Looked up from germline, CDR1 is SGHNT and CDR2 is YYREEE (reference sequence). Trimming removed 5 bases at V and 1 base at J, with 9 bases between. This CDR3 has 13 residues. CDR3 in DNA: TGTGCCAGCAGGCGACAGGCGAACACTGAAGCTTTCTTT. It specifies CASRRQANTEAFF.